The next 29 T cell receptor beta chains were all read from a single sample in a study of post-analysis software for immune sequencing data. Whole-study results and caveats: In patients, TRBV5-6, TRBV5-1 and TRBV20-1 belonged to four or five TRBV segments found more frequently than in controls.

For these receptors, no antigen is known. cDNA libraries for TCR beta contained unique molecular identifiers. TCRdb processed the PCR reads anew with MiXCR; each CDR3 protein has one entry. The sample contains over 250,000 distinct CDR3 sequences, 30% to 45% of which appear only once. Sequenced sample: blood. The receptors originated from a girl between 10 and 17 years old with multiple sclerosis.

This CDR3 reads CASSFPPTTQLSTEAFF. CDR3 coding DNA: TGTGCCAGCAGTTTCCCACCCACCACGCAGCTCAGCACTGAAGCTTTCTTT. The J gene is TRBJ1-1, the V gene TRBV12-3 or TRBV12-4; D is undetermined. This CDR3 contains 17 residues. V was cut by 3 bases and J by 4 bases, with 21 bases left in between.

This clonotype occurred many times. The CDR3 sequence: CSAKVAGGPGGNEQFF. CDR3 sequence (DNA): TGCAGTGCTAAGGTGGCGGGAGGGCCTGGTGGCAATGAGCAGTTCTTC. The chain is built from TRBV20-1 and TRBJ2-1; 9 nucleotides match TRBD2. Germline V gene data show CDR1 as DFQATT and CDR2 as SNEGSKA (reference sequence). CDR3 length equals 16 residues. V lost 4 bases, J lost 6 bases, and 13 bases stayed unmatched.

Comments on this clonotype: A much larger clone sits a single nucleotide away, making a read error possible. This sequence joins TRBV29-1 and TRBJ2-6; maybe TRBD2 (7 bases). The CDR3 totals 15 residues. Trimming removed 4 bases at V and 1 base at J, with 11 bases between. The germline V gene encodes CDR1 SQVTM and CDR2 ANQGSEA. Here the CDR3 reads CSVVGRGSGANVLTF. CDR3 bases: TGCAGCGTTGTAGGGAGGGGGTCTGGGGCCAACGTCCTGACTTTC.

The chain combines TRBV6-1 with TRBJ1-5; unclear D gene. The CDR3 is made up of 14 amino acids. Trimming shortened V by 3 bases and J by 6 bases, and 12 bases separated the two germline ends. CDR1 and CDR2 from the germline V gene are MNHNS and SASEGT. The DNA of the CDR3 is TGTGCCAGCAGTGACCGACGGGTAGGTCAGCCCCAGCATTTT. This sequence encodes CASSDRRVGQPQHF.

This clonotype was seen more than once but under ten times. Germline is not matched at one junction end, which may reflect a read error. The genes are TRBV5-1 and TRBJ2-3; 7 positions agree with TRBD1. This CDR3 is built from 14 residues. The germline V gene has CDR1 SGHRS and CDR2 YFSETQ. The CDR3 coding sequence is TGTGCCAGCAGGGGGACAGTCAGCACAGATACGCAGTATTTT. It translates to CASRGTVSTDTQYF.

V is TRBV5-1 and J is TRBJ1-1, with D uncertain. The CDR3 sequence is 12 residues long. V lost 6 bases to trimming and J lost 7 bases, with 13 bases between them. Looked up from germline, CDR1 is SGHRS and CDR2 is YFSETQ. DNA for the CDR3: TGCGCCAGCACAGGTCGGTGGGGTGAAGCTTTCTTT. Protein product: CASTGRWGEAFF.

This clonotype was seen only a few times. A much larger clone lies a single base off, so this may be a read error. In nucleotides, the CDR3 is TGTGCCACCGGTGAGAGACAGGGGGCACAAGATACGCAGTATTTT. Amino acid sequence: CATGERQGAQDTQYF. This rearrangement joins TRBV24-1 to TRBJ2-3; TRBD1 matches 10 bases. The germline gives CDR1 KGHDR, CDR2 SFDVKD. The CDR3 sequence is 15 residues long.

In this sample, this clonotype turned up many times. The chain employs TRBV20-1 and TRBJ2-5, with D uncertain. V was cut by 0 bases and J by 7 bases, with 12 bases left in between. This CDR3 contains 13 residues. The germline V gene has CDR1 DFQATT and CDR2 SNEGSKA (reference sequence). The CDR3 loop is CSARDGPGGTQYF. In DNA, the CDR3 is TGCAGTGCTAGAGATGGACCTGGCGGGACCCAGTACTTC.

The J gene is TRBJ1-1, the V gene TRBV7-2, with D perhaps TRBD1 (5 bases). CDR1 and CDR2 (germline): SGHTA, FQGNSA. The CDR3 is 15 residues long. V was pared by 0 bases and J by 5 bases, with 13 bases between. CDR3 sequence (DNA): TGTGCCAGCAGCTTAGCGGGGGGGTGGAGGACTGAAGCTTTCTTT. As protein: CASSLAGGWRTEAFF. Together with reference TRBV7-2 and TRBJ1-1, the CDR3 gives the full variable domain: GAGVSQSPSNKVTEKGKDVELRCDPISGHTALYWYRQSLGQGLEFLIYFQGNSAPDKSGLPSDRFSAERTGGSVSTLTIQRTQQEDSAVYLCASSLAGGWRTEAFFGQGTRLTVV.

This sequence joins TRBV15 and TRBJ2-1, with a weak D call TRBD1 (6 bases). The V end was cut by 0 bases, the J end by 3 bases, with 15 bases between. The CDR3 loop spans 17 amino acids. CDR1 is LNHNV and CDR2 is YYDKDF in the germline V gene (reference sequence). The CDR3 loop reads CATSREAGVDLYNEQFF. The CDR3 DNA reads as TGTGCCACCAGCAGAGAGGCAGGGGTCGACCTCTACAATGAGCAGTTCTTC.

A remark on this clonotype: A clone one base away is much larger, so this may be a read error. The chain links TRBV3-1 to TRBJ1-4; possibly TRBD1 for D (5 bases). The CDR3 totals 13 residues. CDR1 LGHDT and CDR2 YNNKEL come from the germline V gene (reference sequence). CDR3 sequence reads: CAGSRQGYEKLFF. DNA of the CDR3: TGTGCCGGCAGCCGTCAGGGTTATGAAAAACTGTTTTTT.

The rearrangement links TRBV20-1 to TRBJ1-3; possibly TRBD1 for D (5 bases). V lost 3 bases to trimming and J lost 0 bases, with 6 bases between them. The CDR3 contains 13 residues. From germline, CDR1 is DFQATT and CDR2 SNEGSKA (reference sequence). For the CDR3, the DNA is TGCAGTGCTAGGGGGGGCTCTGGAAACACCATATATTTT. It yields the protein CSARGGSGNTIYF.

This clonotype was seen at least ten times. The chain's CDR3 is CASSGDNEQFF. CDR3 DNA sequence: TGTGCCAGTAGTGGGGACAATGAGCAGTTCTTC. The V and J genes are TRBV19 and TRBJ2-1; D not resolved. The germline V and J ends were trimmed by 5 bases and 5 bases, with 4 bases remaining between them. The germline V gene encodes CDR1 LNHDA and CDR2 SQIVND (reference sequence). The CDR3 runs 11 residues. Complete variable domain (other parts from reference TRBV19 and TRBJ2-1): DGGITQSPKYLFRKEGQNVTLSCEQNLNHDAMYWYRQDPGQGLRLIYYSQIVNDFQKGDIAEGYSVSREKKESFPLTVTSAQKNPTAFYLCASSGDNEQFFGPGTRLTVL.

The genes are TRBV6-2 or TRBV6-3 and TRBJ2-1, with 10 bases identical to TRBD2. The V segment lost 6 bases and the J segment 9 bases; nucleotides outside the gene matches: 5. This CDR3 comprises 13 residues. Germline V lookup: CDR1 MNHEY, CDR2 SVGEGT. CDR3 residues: CASRKTSGTEQFF. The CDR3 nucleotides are TGTGCCAGCAGAAAAACTAGCGGGACTGAGCAGTTCTTC.

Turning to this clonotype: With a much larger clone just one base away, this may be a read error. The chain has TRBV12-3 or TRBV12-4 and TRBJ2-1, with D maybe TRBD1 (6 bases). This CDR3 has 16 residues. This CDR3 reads CASRPDSVNSCNEQFF. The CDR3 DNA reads TGTGCCAGCAGACCGGACAGCGTTAACTCCTGCAATGAGCAGTTCTTC.

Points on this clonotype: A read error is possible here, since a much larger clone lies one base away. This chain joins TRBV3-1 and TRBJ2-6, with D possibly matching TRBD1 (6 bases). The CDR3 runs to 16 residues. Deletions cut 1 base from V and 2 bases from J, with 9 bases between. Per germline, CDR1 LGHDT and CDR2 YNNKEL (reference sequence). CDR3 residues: CASSQAAGAGANVLTF. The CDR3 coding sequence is TGTGCCAGCAGCCAAGCTGCAGGGGCTGGGGCCAACGTCCTGACTTTC.

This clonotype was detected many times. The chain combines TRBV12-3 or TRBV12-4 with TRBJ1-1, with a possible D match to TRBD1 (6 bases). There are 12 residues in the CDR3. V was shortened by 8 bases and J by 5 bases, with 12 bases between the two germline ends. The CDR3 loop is CASQGLGTEAFF. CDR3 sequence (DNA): TGTGCCAGCCAGGGGTTAGGGACTGAAGCTTTCTTT.

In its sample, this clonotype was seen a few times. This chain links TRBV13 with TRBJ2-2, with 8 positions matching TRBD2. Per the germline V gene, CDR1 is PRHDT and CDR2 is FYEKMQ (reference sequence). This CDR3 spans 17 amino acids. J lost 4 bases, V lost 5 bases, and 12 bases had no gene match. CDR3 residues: CASSPLTGGAFTGELFF. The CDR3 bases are TGTGCCAGCAGCCCACTGACCGGGGGGGCCTTCACCGGGGAGCTGTTTTTT.

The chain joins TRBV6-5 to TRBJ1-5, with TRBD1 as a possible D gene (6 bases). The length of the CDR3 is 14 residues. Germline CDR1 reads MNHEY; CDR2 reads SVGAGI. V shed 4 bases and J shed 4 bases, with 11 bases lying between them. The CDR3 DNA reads TGTGCCAGCAGTTGGATCCAGGGGAATCAGCCCCAGCATTTT. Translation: CASSWIQGNQPQHF.

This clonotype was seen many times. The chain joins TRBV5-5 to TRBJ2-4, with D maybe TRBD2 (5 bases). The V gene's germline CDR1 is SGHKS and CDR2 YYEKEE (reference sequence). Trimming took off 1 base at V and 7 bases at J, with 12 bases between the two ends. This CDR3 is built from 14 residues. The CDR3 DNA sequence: TGTGCCAGCAGCTTGAGACTAAGCAGCAACATTCAGTACTTC. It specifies CASSLRLSSNIQYF.

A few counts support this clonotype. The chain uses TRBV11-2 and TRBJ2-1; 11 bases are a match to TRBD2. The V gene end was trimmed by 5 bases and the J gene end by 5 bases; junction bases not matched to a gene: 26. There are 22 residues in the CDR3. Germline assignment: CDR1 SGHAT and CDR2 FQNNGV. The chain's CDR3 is CASSPGTSGHPGSRATHNEQFF. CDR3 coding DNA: TGTGCCAGCAGCCCTGGGACTAGCGGCCACCCGGGCTCTCGGGCTACCCACAATGAGCAGTTCTTC.

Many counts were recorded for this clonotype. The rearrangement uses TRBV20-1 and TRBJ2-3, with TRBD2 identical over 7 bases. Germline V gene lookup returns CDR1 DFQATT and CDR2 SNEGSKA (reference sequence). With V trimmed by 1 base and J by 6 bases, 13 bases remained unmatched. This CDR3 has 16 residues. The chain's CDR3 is CSARAKTSRAPDTQYF. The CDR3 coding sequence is TGCAGTGCTAGAGCAAAGACTAGCCGCGCCCCTGATACGCAGTATTTT.

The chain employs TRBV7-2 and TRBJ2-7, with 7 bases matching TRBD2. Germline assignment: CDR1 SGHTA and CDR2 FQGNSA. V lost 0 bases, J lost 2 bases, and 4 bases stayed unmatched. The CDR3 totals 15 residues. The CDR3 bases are TGTGCCAGCAGCTTAGCCCTAGCGGTACCCTACGAGCAGTACTTC. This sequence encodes CASSLALAVPYEQYF. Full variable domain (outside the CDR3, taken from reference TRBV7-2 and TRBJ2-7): GAGVSQSPSNKVTEKGKDVELRCDPISGHTALYWYRQSLGQGLEFLIYFQGNSAPDKSGLPSDRFSAERTGGSVSTLTIQRTQQEDSAVYLCASSLALAVPYEQYFGPGTRLTVT.

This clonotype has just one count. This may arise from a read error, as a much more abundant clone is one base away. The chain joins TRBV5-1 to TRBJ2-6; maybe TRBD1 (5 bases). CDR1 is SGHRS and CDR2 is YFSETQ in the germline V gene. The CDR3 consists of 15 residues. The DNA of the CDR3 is TGCGCCAGCAGCGGCCAGGGTACTGGGGCCAACGTCCCGACTTTC. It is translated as CASSGQGTGANVPTF.

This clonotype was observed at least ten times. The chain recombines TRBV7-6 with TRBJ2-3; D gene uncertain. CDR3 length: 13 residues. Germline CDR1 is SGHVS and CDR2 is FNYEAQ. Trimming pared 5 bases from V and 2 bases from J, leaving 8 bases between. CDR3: CASSVGNTDTQYF. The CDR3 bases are TGTGCCAGCAGCGTCGGAAACACAGATACGCAGTATTTT.

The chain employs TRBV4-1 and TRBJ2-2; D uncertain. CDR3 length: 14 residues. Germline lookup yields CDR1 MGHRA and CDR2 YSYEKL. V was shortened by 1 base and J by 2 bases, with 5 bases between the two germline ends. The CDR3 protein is CASSQGDNTGELFF. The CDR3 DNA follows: TGCGCCAGCAGCCAAGGAGATAACACCGGGGAGCTGTTTTTT.

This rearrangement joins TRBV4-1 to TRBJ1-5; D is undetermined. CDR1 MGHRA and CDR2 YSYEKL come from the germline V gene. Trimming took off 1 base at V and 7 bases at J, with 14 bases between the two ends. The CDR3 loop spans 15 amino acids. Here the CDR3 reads CASSQVMGLRQPQHF. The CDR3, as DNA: TGCGCCAGCAGCCAAGTTATGGGGTTACGGCAGCCCCAGCATTTT.

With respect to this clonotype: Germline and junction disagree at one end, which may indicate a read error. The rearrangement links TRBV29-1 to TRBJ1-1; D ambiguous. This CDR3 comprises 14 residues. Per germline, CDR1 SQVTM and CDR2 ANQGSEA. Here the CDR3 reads CSVEGPSYDTEAFF. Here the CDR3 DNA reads TGCAGCGTTGAAGGTCCGAGCTACGACACCGAAGCTTTCTTT.

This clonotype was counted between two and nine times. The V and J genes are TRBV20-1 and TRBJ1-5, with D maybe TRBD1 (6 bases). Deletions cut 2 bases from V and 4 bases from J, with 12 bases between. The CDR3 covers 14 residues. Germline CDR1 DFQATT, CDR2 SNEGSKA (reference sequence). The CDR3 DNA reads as TGCAGTGCTAGAAGGGGGGCTCAGAATCAGCCCCAGCATTTT. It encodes CSARRGAQNQPQHF.